Shown below are 5 T cell receptor beta chains from a single sample sequenced in a study of CD8 T cells in ankylosing spondylitis. General observations from the study: The study identified a TCR beta motif of under ten highly homologous variants that appeared characteristic of ankylosing spondylitis blood.

One entry per CDR3 protein, called by TCRdb with MiXCR from the 5' RACE reads. The repertoire holds roughly 450,000 distinct CDR3 sequences, 25% to 30% seen once, with 0.89% in the top ten. Which antigens these TCRs recognize remains unknown. The sequencing sample was made of blood, either unsorted or a sorted T cell fraction (not recorded which). These receptors were collected from a male donor with ankylosing spondylitis.

The J gene is TRBJ2-3, the V gene TRBV20-1, with TRBD1 matching over 8 bases. Germline loops: CDR1 DFQATT, CDR2 SNEGSKA (reference sequence). CDR3 size: 13 residues. J lost 2 bases, V lost 7 bases, and 5 bases had no gene match. In nucleotides, the CDR3 is TGCAGTGTCTGGACAGGGTACACAGATACGCAGTATTTT. Translating it yields CSVWTGYTDTQYF.

This clonotype has more than one count but fewer than ten. This sequence joins TRBV12-3 or TRBV12-4 and TRBJ1-3; perhaps TRBD1 as D (5 bases). The CDR3 spans 15 residues. V lost 2 bases to trimming and J lost 4 bases, with 12 bases between them. The CDR3 spells CASSLKGIGGNTIYF. Here the CDR3 DNA reads TGTGCCAGCAGTTTAAAGGGGATAGGGGGAAACACCATATATTTT.

The chain links TRBV5-5 to TRBJ1-2, with a possible D match to TRBD1 (5 bases). CDR1 is SGHKS and CDR2 is YYEKEE in the germline V gene (reference sequence). The CDR3 covers 15 residues. V lost 4 bases to trimming and J lost 2 bases, with 15 bases between them. The CDR3 region is CASSPDGHSNYGYTF. CDR3 nucleotide sequence: TGTGCCAGCAGCCCCGACGGACACTCAAACTATGGCTACACCTTC.

This clonotype has a handful of counts. V and J are TRBV15 and TRBJ2-1, with 11 bases fitting TRBD2. V dropped 0 bases and J dropped 6; count of bases not matched to a gene: 1. The germline V gene has CDR1 LNHNV and CDR2 YYDKDF (reference sequence). The CDR3 spans 15 residues. CDR3 amino acids: CATSRETSGSNEQFF. In DNA form, the CDR3 reads TGTGCCACCAGCAGAGAAACTAGCGGGAGCAATGAGCAGTTCTTC. The full variable domain, with the rest looked up from reference TRBV15 and TRBJ2-1, is DAMVIQNPRYQVTQFGKPVTLSCSQTLNHNVMYWYQQKSSQAPKLLFHYYDKDFNNEADTPDNFQSRRPNTSFCFLDIRSPGLGDTAMYLCATSRETSGSNEQFFGPGTRLTVL.

The rearrangement uses TRBV27 and TRBJ2-7; weak D call: TRBD1 (6 bases). Trimming shortened V by 5 bases and J by 3 bases, and 17 bases separated the two germline ends. Germline CDR1 MNHEY, CDR2 SMNVEV (reference sequence). There are 15 residues in the CDR3. The DNA of the CDR3 is TGTGCCAGCAGTGCCTGGACAGTATGGGACTACGAGCAGTACTTC. Translating it yields CASSAWTVWDYEQYF.